A selection of T cell receptor beta chains follows, all from one sample in a study of blood T cell repertoires in COVID-19. The repertoire was sequenced with immunoSEQ multiplex PCR; TCRdb's copy has only in-frame clones and lacks some. The sample comprises under 110,000 clones, around 78% of which are singletons, and 5% to 8% rests with the top ten. Input material: peripheral blood. The source of these receptors is an elderly man with COVID-19, enrolled during active disease. CDR3s include the opening cysteine and the closing phenylalanine or tryptophan. A D gene is named only where the DNA matches it firmly. A row's size may be missing; if present it is once, few, many or a size class.

abundance	len	v_gene	d_gene	j_gene	CDR3nt	CDR3aa
NA	12	TRBV29-1	NA	TRBJ1-1	TGCAGCGTGAGGGGGGGTGACTTTTCAGCTTTCTTT	CSVRGGDFSAFF
NA	15	TRBV25-1	TRBD1	TRBJ2-7	TGTGCCAGCAGTGAATACGGGGACAGGGGCTACGAGCAGTACTTC	CASSEYGDRGYEQYF
NA	13	TRBV18	NA	TRBJ1-1	TGTGCCAGCTCACCACGAGGGAACACTGAAGCTTTCTTT	CASSPRGNTEAFF
NA	14	TRBV5-1	NA	TRBJ2-2	TGCGCCAGCAGCTTGAACGGGAGAACCGGGGAGCTGTTTTTT	CASSLNGRTGELFF
NA	13	TRBV19	NA	TRBJ1-5	TGTGCCAGTACCCCTGGAGGGGCAGGGCCCCAGCATTTT	CASTPGGAGPQHF
NA	16	TRBV27	NA	TRBJ2-7	TGTGCCAGCAGTTCGACTACGTCGGGGAACTCATACGAGCAGTACTTC	CASSSTTSGNSYEQYF
NA	16	TRBV11-3	TRBD1	TRBJ2-1	TGTGCCAGCAGCTTAGAGGGGACAGGGACCCACAATGAGCAGTTCTTC	CASSLEGTGTHNEQFF
NA	13	TRBV6-5	TRBD1	TRBJ1-2	TGTGCCAGCAGCCTAGGGACAGGGGATGGCTACACCTTC	CASSLGTGDGYTF
once	14	TRBV18	NA	TRBJ2-3	TGTGCCAGCTCACCGGAAGGTCTAGAGGATACGCAGTATTTT	CASSPEGLEDTQYF
NA	13	TRBV19	NA	TRBJ2-7	TGTGCCAGTAGTCTAACACTAGCCTACGAGCAGTACTTC	CASSLTLAYEQYF
few	18	TRBV11-3	TRBD2	TRBJ2-1	TGTGCCAGCAGCTTAGATCAGGCGGGGACTAGCGGCTACAATGAGCAGTTCTTC	CASSLDQAGTSGYNEQFF
NA	11	TRBV5-6	NA	TRBJ1-2	TGTGCCAGCAGCTCGCGGGGTGGCTACACCTTC	CASSSRGGYTF
many	14	TRBV13	NA	TRBJ2-1	TGTGCCAGCAGCTTGAGTTTAGTCTACAATGAGCAGTTCTTC	CASSLSLVYNEQFF
few	16	TRBV25-1	NA	TRBJ2-1	TGTGCCAGCAGTTTTGCGGGGTCCAACCGGTACAATGAGCAGTTCTTC	CASSFAGSNRYNEQFF
few	15	TRBV10-1	NA	TRBJ2-3	TGCGCCAGCAGTGTAGGAGGGCTGGTCTCAGATACGCAGTATTTT	CASSVGGLVSDTQYF
NA	14	TRBV28	NA	TRBJ1-2	TGTGCCAGCTCAAAGGGGCAGTTATCCTATGGCTACACCTTC	CASSKGQLSYGYTF
NA	14	TRBV7-2	NA	TRBJ2-4	TGTGCCAGCAGCTTAGGAGTAGCCAAAAACATTCAGTACTTC	CASSLGVAKNIQYF
once	13	TRBV6-2/TRBV6-3	NA	TRBJ2-1	TGTGCCAGCAGTCGTAGCTCCTACAATGAGCAGTTCTTC	CASSRSSYNEQFF
NA	16	TRBV7-2	NA	TRBJ1-2	TGTGCCAGCAGCTTAGCTCCCCAGGGCCTAAACTATGGCTACACCTTC	CASSLAPQGLNYGYTF
NA	22	TRBV28	TRBD1	TRBJ2-6	TGTGCCAGCAGTCCCTCCCCGGGACAGCTCCTGCCCTATTCCTCTGGGGCCAACGTCCTGACTTTC	CASSPSPGQLLPYSSGANVLTF
NA	12	TRBV29-1	NA	TRBJ2-7	TGCAGCGTTGACGGGGGCTCCTACGAGCAGTACTTC	CSVDGGSYEQYF
many	10	TRBV20-1	NA	TRBJ2-1	TGCAGTTTCTTCGGGAATGAGCAGTTCTTC	CSFFGNEQFF
few	16	TRBV2	NA	TRBJ1-5	TGTGCCAGCAGTGAAATCGGGGTGGGCCGCAATCAGCCCCAGCATTTT	CASSEIGVGRNQPQHF
NA	13	TRBV27	NA	TRBJ2-1	TGTGCCAGCAGTTTCGGAGTCCACAATGAGCAGTTCTTC	CASSFGVHNEQFF
NA	15	TRBV7-2	TRBD1	TRBJ2-3	TGTGCCAGCAGGGCTGCAGGGGGCGCGGCAGATACGCAGTATTTT	CASRAAGGAADTQYF
NA	15	TRBV25-1	NA	TRBJ2-3	TGTGCCAGCAGTGAGGCGGGCGCGAGCACAGATACGCAGTATTTT	CASSEAGASTDTQYF
NA	15	TRBV5-1	NA	TRBJ2-1	TGCGCCAGCAGCTTTGAGGGAGCGGGCTACAATGAGCAGTTCTTC	CASSFEGAGYNEQFF
NA	13	TRBV6-1	NA	TRBJ1-1	TGTGCCAGCAGTGAAGTTCCCCCCAGCGGAGCTTTCTTT	CASSEVPPSGAFF
NA	12	TRBV5-4	TRBD2	TRBJ2-1	TGTGCCAGCAGCTGGGGAGGGGATGAGCAGTTCTTC	CASSWGGDEQFF